Each of the 25 T cell receptor beta chains below was sequenced from the same sample in a study of blood T cell repertoires in COVID-19. The data were produced by immunoSEQ multiplex PCR, yet TCRdb's version contains in-frame clones alone and is incomplete. The data contain about 220,000 clones, approximately 84% of them singletons. The sequencing sample was made of peripheral blood. These receptor sequences come from a man aged 40-49 years with active or convalescent COVID-19.

This clone was seen only once. The chain is built from TRBV4-1 and TRBJ1-4; the D gene is possibly TRBD1 (5 bases). The CDR3 length is 14 residues. V dropped 1 base and J dropped 5 bases, with 8 bases sitting between them. CDR1 MGHRA and CDR2 YSYEKL come from the germline V gene. The CDR3 loop is CASSQVQGNEKLFF. The CDR3 DNA is TGCGCCAGCAGCCAAGTTCAGGGAAATGAAAAACTGTTTTTT.

The V and J genes are TRBV5-6 and TRBJ2-4, with a possible D match to TRBD2 (6 bases). Germline V CDR1 and CDR2: SGHDT, YYEEEE. The CDR3 is made up of 18 amino acids. Trimming cost V 2 bases and J 4 bases, with 22 bases left between them. The CDR3 region is CASSLAITGWGRKNIQYF. The CDR3 coding sequence is TGTGCCAGCAGCTTAGCGATCACCGGATGGGGGAGGAAAAACATTCAGTACTTC.

The chain couples TRBV4-1 to TRBJ1-2; a weak D match, TRBD1 (6 bases). This CDR3 region has 15 residues. The germline V and J ends were trimmed by 0 bases and 7 bases, with 15 bases remaining between them. Germline CDR1 and CDR2: MGHRA and YSYEKL. CDR3 sequence reads: CASSQEKQGEGGYTF. CDR3 DNA: TGCGCCAGCAGCCAAGAAAAACAGGGCGAAGGTGGCTACACCTTC.

This clone was seen at least ten times. This sequence joins TRBV28 and TRBJ2-7, with TRBD2 as a possible D gene (5 bases). This CDR3 is 14 amino acids long. Germline values: CDR1 MDHEN, CDR2 SYDVKM. The V and J ends lost 5 bases and 7 bases respectively, with 18 bases between them. As DNA, the CDR3 is TGTGCCAGCAGTCCAGAATCGGACGGCGGGGAGCAGTACTTC. Its translation is CASSPESDGGEQYF.

This chain joins TRBV27 and TRBJ2-2; 7 bases map to TRBD1. CDR3 length equals 15 residues. The germline gives CDR1 MNHEY, CDR2 SMNVEV (reference sequence). V trimming: 2 bases; J trimming: 5 bases; junction bases outside the gene matches: 5. The CDR3 reads CASSLDRVSTGELFF. The CDR3 DNA is TGTGCCAGCAGTTTAGACAGGGTTTCGACCGGGGAGCTGTTTTTT.

The chain couples TRBV9 to TRBJ1-2, with D possibly matching TRBD1 (5 bases). This CDR3 spans 17 amino acids. The V gene lost 0 bases and the J gene lost 8 bases, with 23 bases spanning the gap. CDR1 is SGDLS, CDR2 YYNGEE, per germline. CDR3 protein: CASSVDLPGLMSGGYTF. DNA for the CDR3: TGTGCCAGCAGCGTAGACTTACCGGGACTGATGTCTGGCGGCTACACCTTC.

The chain combines TRBV19 with TRBJ2-2; 12 bases fit TRBD2. Germline CDR1 is LNHDA and CDR2 is SQIVND (reference sequence). The CDR3 consists of 19 residues. Trimming removed 5 bases from V and 5 bases from J; junction bases left unmatched: 15. CDR3 amino acids: CASSSRQKTSGGRTGELFF. The CDR3 nucleotides read TGTGCCAGTAGTTCCCGCCAAAAGACTAGCGGGGGAAGGACCGGGGAGCTGTTTTTT.

This clone was recorded only once. The chain recombines TRBV30 with TRBJ1-5; D unresolved. Germline lookup yields CDR1 GTSNPN and CDR2 SVGIG (reference sequence). Between the trimmed V and J ends, which lost 0 bases and 3 bases, there was a span of 6 bases. This CDR3 is 13 amino acids long. CDR3 sequence (DNA): TGTGCCTGGAGTGTAACTAACAATCAGCCCCAGCATTTT. This encodes CAWSVTNNQPQHF.

The rearrangement links TRBV6-5 to TRBJ1-1; D is unclear. Germline values: CDR1 MNHEY, CDR2 SVGAGI. V shed 2 bases and J shed 0 bases, with 7 bases lying between them. The CDR3 loop spans 14 amino acids. DNA for the CDR3: TGTGCCAGCAGTTACGCGGCACTGAACACTGAAGCTTTCTTT. This encodes CASSYAALNTEAFF.

The genes are TRBV3-1 (or the pseudogene TRBV3-2) and TRBJ1-3; D uncertain. The CDR3 spans 14 residues. Germline V gene data show CDR1 as LGHDT and CDR2 as YNNKEL (reference sequence). V dropped 4 bases and J dropped 4 bases, with 11 bases sitting between them. CDR3 amino acids: CASSPVTGGNTIYF. CDR3 nucleotides: TGTGCCAGCAGCCCAGTGACTGGGGGAAACACCATATATTTT.

As concerns this clone: Compared with germline, one end of the junction differs, possibly owing to a read error. V gene TRBV5-6 combines with J gene TRBJ2-1; D is perhaps TRBD2 (6 bases). The germline gives CDR1 SGHDT, CDR2 YYEEEE. CDR3 size: 14 residues. Written as DNA, the CDR3 is TGTGCCAGCAGCGGAGGGGACTCCAACAATGAGCAGTTCTTC. Its translation is CASSGGDSNNEQFF.

This sequence joins TRBV2 and TRBJ1-5; D is perhaps TRBD1 (6 bases). CDR1 and CDR2 (germline): SNHLY, FYNNEI. The CDR3 totals 15 residues. The V gene lost 5 bases and the J gene lost 6 bases, with 17 bases spanning the gap. The CDR3 nucleotides read TGTGCCAGCAGTCCAAATACAGGGTTGAGTCAGCCCCAGCATTTT. Translated, it gives CASSPNTGLSQPQHF.

The gene calls are TRBV5-6 and TRBJ2-7; 8 bases are shared with TRBD1. Germline lookup yields CDR1 SGHDT and CDR2 YYEEEE. The CDR3 has 15 residues. The V and J ends lost 0 bases and 3 bases, in that order; junction bases with no gene match: 5. CDR3 bases: TGTGCCAGCAGCTTGGTTGGGACAGGCGTCTACGAGCAGTACTTC. Amino acids: CASSLVGTGVYEQYF. The variable domain in full, with the rest retrieved from reference TRBV5-6 and TRBJ2-7, is DAGVTQSPTHLIKTRGQQVTLRCSPKSGHDTVSWYQQALGQGPQFIFQYYEEEERQRGNFPDRFSGHQFPNYSSELNVNALLLGDSALYLCASSLVGTGVYEQYFGPGTRLTVT.

The chain carries TRBV7-9 and TRBJ1-4; TRBD1 matches 8 bases. Germline V gene lookup returns CDR1 SEHNR and CDR2 FQNEAQ (reference sequence). The CDR3 is 18 amino acids. Germline trimming cut 7 bases from V and 0 bases from J; bases unmatched to any gene: 13. The CDR3 region has the DNA TGTGCCAGCAACAAATGGGGACAGGAACCCTCAACTAATGAAAAACTGTTTTTT. It yields the protein CASNKWGQEPSTNEKLFF. The variable domain in full, completed from reference TRBV7-9 and TRBJ1-4, reads DTGVSQNPRHKITKRGQNVTFRCDPISEHNRLYWYRQTLGQGPEFLTYFQNEAQLEKSRLLSDRFSAERPKGSFSTLEIQRTEQGDSAMYLCASNKWGQEPSTNEKLFFGSGTQLSVL.

This clone showed up just a few times. Other DNA sequences in this specimen translate into the identical CDR3. This chain joins TRBV5-4 and TRBJ1-2, with D perhaps TRBD1 (5 bases). Trimming pared 0 bases from V and 4 bases from J, leaving 13 bases between. The CDR3 consists of 15 residues. The germline gives CDR1 SGHNT, CDR2 YYREEE (reference sequence). DNA of the CDR3: TGTGCCAGCAGCTTGGGGGTCCAGGGTGGCTATGGCTACACCTTC. This codes for CASSLGVQGGYGYTF. Variable domain in full (rest from reference TRBV5-4 and TRBJ1-2): ETGVTQSPTHLIKTRGQQVTLRCSSQSGHNTVSWYQQALGQGPQFIFQYYREEENGRGNFPPRFSGLQFPNYSSELNVNALELDDSALYLCASSLGVQGGYGYTFGSGTRLTVV.

The chain recombines TRBV29-1 with TRBJ2-2; D remains unclear. The ends were cut back, 6 bases at V and 0 bases at J, with 8 bases in the middle. Germline V gives CDR1 SQVTM, CDR2 ANQGSEA. The CDR3 has 13 residues. The CDR3 loop reads CSVPVSNTGELFF. DNA for the CDR3: TGCAGCGTCCCCGTTTCGAACACCGGGGAGCTGTTTTTT.

The J gene is TRBJ1-3, the V gene TRBV27, with D unclear. This CDR3 contains 15 residues. The germline V gene encodes CDR1 MNHEY and CDR2 SMNVEV (reference sequence). Trimming took 4 bases from V and 0 from J, leaving 10 bases between them. CDR3 protein: CASSSQANSGNTIYF. In DNA form, the CDR3 reads TGTGCCAGCAGTTCCCAGGCTAACTCTGGAAACACCATATATTTT.

The chain is built from TRBV5-1 and TRBJ2-7, with 9 bases identical to TRBD1. The CDR3 has 15 amino acids. The junction had 9 bases not matched to a gene; V was cut back by 4 bases and J by 4 bases. Germline CDR1 reads SGHRS; CDR2 reads YFSETQ. The CDR3 spells CASSPPGQGLYEQYF. In nucleotides, the CDR3 is TGCGCCAGCAGCCCTCCGGGACAGGGACTTTACGAGCAGTACTTC.

This chain joins TRBV5-5 and TRBJ2-2; D possibly corresponds to TRBD1 (6 bases). The CDR3 runs 15 residues. The V end lost 1 base, the J end lost 4 bases, and 11 bases lay between the germline ends. Germline loops: CDR1 SGHKS, CDR2 YYEKEE (reference sequence). CDR3 in DNA: TGTGCCAGCAGCTTGAGTGGGGGCAGCACCGGGGAGCTGTTTTTT. Its translation: CASSLSGGSTGELFF.

As to this clone: The sample carries other DNA sequences with the same CDR3. V is TRBV2 and J is TRBJ1-1; 8 bases match TRBD1. The germline V gene encodes CDR1 SNHLY and CDR2 FYNNEI. The ends lost 4 bases at V and 1 base at J; junction bases unmatched: 2. The CDR3 contains 14 residues. Written as DNA, the CDR3 is TGTGCCAGCAGTGGTACAGGGGGGAACACTGAAGCTTTCTTT. Protein sequence: CASSGTGGNTEAFF.

This clone was counted once. The chain combines TRBV10-1 with TRBJ2-3; D is unclear. Trimming took 2 bases from V and 5 from J, leaving 5 bases between them. The CDR3 totals 12 residues. Germline V gives CDR1 WNHNN, CDR2 SYGVQD (reference sequence). The CDR3 is CASSETIDTQYF. The CDR3 DNA sequence: TGCGCCAGCAGTGAGACTATAGATACGCAGTATTTT.

This clone was counted a single time. The genes are TRBV14 and TRBJ1-1; D is possibly TRBD1 (6 bases). The CDR3 has 14 residues. CDR1 and CDR2 from the germline V gene are SGHDN and FVKESK. Trimming shortened V by 4 bases and J by 0 bases, and 9 bases separated the two germline ends. The CDR3 reads CASSRNRVNTEAFF. CDR3 DNA sequence: TGTGCCAGCAGCCGAAACAGGGTGAACACTGAAGCTTTCTTT. Drawing the rest from reference TRBV14 and TRBJ1-1, the complete variable domain is EAGVTQFPSHSVIEKGQTVTLRCDPISGHDNLYWYRRVMGKEIKFLLHFVKESKQDESGMPNNRFLAERTGGTYSTLKVQPAELEDSGVYFCASSRNRVNTEAFFGQGTRLTVV.

This clone has a handful of counts. The rearrangement uses TRBV6-6 and TRBJ2-1; D remains ambiguous. This CDR3 has 15 residues. Trimming removed 0 bases at V and 5 bases at J, with 11 bases between. CDR1 and CDR2 (germline): MNHNY, SVGAGI (reference sequence). In DNA, the CDR3 is TGTGCCAGCAGTTACTCGACACCGTTCAACAATGAGCAGTTCTTC. Translation gives CASSYSTPFNNEQFF.

The V call is TRBV6-1, the J call TRBJ2-5; perhaps TRBD1 as D (5 bases). CDR1 is MNHNS, CDR2 SASEGT, per germline. This CDR3 has 12 amino acids. The V end lost 2 bases, the J end lost 9 bases, and 10 bases lay between the germline ends. The CDR3 coding sequence is TGTGCCAGCAGTGAACACAGGATCCCCCAGTACTTC. It yields the protein CASSEHRIPQYF.

The chain combines TRBV11-3 with TRBJ1-1; possible D gene TRBD1, 5 bases. Germline CDR1 SGHNT, CDR2 YENEEA. The CDR3 extends over 14 amino acids. V was shortened by 2 bases and J by 3 bases, with 10 bases between the two germline ends. The CDR3 DNA is TGTGCCAGCAGCTTACGGGGGTCCGACACTGAAGCTTTCTTT. It yields the protein CASSLRGSDTEAFF.